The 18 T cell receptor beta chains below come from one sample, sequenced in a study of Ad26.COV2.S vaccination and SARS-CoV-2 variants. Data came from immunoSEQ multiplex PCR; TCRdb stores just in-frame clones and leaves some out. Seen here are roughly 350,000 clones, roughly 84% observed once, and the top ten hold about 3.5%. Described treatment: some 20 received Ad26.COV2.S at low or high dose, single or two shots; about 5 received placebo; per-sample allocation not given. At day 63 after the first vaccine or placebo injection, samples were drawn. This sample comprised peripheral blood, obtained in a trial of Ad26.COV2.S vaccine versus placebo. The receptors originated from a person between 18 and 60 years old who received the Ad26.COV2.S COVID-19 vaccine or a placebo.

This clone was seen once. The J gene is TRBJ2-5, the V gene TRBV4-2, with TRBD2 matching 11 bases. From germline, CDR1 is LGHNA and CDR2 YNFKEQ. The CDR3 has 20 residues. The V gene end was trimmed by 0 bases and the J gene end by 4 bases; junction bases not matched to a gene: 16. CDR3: CASSQERLAGGGTDSETQYF. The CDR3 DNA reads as TGTGCCAGCAGCCAAGAGCGCCTAGCGGGGGGAGGTACCGATTCAGAGACCCAGTACTTC.

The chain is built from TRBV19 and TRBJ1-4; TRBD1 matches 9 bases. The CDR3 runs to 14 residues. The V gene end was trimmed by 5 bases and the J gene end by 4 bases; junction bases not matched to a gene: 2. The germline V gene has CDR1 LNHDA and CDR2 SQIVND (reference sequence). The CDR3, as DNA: TGTGCCAGTAGTCCGACAGGGGGTAATGAAAAACTGTTTTTT. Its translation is CASSPTGGNEKLFF.

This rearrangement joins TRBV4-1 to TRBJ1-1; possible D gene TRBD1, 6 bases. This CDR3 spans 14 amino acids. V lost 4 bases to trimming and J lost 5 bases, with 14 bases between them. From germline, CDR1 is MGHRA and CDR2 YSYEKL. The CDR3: CASSPRGLGTEAFF. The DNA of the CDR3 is TGCGCCAGCAGCCCCAGGGGACTGGGGACTGAAGCTTTCTTT.

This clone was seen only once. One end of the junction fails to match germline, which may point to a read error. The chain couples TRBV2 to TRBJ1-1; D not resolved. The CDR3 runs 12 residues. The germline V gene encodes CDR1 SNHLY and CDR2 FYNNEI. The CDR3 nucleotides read TGTGTCAGCAGAGGGATGAACACTGAAGCTTTCTTT. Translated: CVSRGMNTEAFF.

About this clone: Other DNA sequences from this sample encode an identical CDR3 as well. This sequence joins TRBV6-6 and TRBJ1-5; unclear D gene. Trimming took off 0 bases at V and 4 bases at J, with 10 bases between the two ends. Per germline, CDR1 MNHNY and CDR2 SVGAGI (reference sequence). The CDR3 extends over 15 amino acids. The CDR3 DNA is TGTGCCAGCAGTTACTCGAGTGGGCCTAATCAGCCCCAGCATTTT. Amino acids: CASSYSSGPNQPQHF.

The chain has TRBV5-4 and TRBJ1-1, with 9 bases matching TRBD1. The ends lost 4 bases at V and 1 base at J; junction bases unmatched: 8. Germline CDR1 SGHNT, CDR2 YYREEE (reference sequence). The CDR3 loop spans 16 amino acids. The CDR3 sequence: CASSPRSTGGNTEAFF. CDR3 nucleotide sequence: TGTGCCAGCAGCCCCAGATCGACAGGGGGGAACACTGAAGCTTTCTTT. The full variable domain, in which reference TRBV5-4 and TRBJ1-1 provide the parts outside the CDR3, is ETGVTQSPTHLIKTRGQQVTLRCSSQSGHNTVSWYQQALGQGPQFIFQYYREEENGRGNFPPRFSGLQFPNYSSELNVNALELDDSALYLCASSPRSTGGNTEAFFGQGTRLTVV.

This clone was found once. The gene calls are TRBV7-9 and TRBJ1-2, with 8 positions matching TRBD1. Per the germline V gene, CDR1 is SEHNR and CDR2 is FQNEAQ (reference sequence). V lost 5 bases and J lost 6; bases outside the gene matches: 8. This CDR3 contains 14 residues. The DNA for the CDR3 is TGTGCCAGCAGCCTACAGGGGGGTTACGATGGCTACACCTTC. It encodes CASSLQGGYDGYTF.

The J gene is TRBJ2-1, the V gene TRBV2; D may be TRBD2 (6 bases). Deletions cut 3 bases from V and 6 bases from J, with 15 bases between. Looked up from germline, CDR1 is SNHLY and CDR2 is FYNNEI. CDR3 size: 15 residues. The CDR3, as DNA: TGTGCCAGCAGTGATTCGGGGATGGGGGGCAATGAGCAGTTCTTC. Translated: CASSDSGMGGNEQFF.

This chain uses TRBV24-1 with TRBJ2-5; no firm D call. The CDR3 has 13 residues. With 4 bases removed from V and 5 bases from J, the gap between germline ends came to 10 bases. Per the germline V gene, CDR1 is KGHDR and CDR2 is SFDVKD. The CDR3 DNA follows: TGTGCCACCAGTGAGCCACCATCGGAGACCCAGTACTTC. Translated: CATSEPPSETQYF.

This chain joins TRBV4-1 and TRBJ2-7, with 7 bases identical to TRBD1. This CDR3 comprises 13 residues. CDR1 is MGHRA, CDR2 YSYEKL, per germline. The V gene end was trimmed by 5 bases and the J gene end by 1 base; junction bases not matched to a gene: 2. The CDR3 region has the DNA TGCGCCAGCAGCTCGGACAGGTCCTACGAGCAGTACTTC. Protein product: CASSSDRSYEQYF.

Here the CDR3 reads CASSFGRGANYGYTF. The CDR3 DNA follows: TGTGCCAGCAGCTTCGGCAGGGGAGCGAACTATGGCTACACCTTC. This sequence joins TRBV11-1 and TRBJ1-2; perhaps TRBD1 as D (6 bases). The V gene lost 3 bases and the J gene lost 2 bases, with 13 bases spanning the gap. The germline V gene encodes CDR1 SGHAT and CDR2 FQDESV (reference sequence). The CDR3 runs to 15 residues.

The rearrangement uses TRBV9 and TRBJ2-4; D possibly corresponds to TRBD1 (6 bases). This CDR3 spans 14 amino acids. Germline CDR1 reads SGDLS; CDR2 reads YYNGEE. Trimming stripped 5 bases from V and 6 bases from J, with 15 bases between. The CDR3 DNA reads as TGTGCCAGCAGTACCCCCTTGACAGGAAACATTCAGTACTTC. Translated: CASSTPLTGNIQYF.

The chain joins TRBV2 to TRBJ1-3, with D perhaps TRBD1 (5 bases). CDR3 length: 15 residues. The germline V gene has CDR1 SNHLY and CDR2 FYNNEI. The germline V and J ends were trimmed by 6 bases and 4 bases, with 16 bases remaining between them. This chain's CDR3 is CASSRTKRSGNTIYF. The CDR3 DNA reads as TGTGCCAGCAGCCGGACAAAAAGATCCGGAAACACCATATATTTT.

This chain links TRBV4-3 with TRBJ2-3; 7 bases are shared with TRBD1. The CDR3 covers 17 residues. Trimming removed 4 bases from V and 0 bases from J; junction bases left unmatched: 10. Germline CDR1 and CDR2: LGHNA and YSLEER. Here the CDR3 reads CASSLSVPGQSTDTQYF. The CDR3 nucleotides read TGCGCCAGCAGCCTCTCCGTTCCGGGACAGAGCACAGATACGCAGTATTTT.

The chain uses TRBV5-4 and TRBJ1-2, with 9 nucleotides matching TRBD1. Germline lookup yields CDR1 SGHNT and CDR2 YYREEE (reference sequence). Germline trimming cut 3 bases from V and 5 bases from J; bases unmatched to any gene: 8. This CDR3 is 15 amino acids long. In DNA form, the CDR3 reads TGTGCCAGCAGCTCCCCAATACAGGGGGCTTATGGCTACACCTTC. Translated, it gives CASSSPIQGAYGYTF.

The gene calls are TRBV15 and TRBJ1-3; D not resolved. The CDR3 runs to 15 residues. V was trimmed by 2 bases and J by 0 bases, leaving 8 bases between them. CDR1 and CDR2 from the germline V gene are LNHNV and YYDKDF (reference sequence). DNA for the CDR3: TGTGCCACCAGCAGATTACGAGGCTCTGGAAACACCATATATTTT. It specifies CATSRLRGSGNTIYF. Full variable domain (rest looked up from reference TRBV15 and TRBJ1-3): DAMVIQNPRYQVTQFGKPVTLSCSQTLNHNVMYWYQQKSSQAPKLLFHYYDKDFNNEADTPDNFQSRRPNTSFCFLDIRSPGLGDTAMYLCATSRLRGSGNTIYFGEGSWLTVV.

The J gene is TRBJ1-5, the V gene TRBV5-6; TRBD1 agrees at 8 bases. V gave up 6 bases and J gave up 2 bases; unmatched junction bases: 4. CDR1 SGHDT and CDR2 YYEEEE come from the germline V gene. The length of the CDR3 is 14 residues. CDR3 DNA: TGTGCCAGCATGGACAGGGTAGGCAATCAGCCCCAGCATTTT. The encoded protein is CASMDRVGNQPQHF.

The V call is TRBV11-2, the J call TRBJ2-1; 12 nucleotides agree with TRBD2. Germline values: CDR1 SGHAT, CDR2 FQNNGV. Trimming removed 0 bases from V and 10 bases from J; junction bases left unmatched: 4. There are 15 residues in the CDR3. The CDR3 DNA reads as TGTGCCAGCAGCTTAGATCGACTAGCGGGGGCCGAGCAGTTCTTC. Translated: CASSLDRLAGAEQFF.